This T cell receptor (beta chain) was recovered during a study of T-cell reconstitution after alpha-beta-depleted transplantation in children. The study, taken as a whole, reports: It was reported that alpha-beta T cells came from several hundred expanded graft clones (about two months after transplant). The high TCRbeta diversity at day 60 in some patients came from surviving recipient T cells and thymic progenitors. Hyperexpanded clones declined; after one year, newly produced T cells mostly supplied diversity.

V dropped 5 bases and J dropped 1 base, with 5 bases sitting between them. CDR1 and CDR2 (germline): KGHSH, LQKENI. This CDR3 comprises 12 residues. About this clonotype itself: Its antigen remains unknown.

Preparation of the TCRbeta library was carried out with unique molecular identifiers. TCRdb itself ran the PCR reads through MiXCR, one entry per CDR3 protein. This repertoire shows hundreds of thousands of distinct CDR3 sequences, around 13% found once; its top ten account for 0.79%. The source of this sequence is a girl aged 2-10 years with congenital amegakaryocytic thrombocytopenia, due to receive a stem cell transplant. This chain uses TRBV18 with TRBJ1-1; D call uncertain. Material: PBMCs, obtained before TCRalphabeta/CD19-depleted stem cell transplant. The CDR3 DNA follows: TGTGCCAGCTCAACAGCGAACACTGAAGCTTTCTTT. This codes for CASSTANTEAFF.